This T cell receptor beta chain was sequenced in a study of blood T cell repertoires in COVID-19. Study information: Donors in the United States, Italy and Spain gave samples during acute or convalescent COVID-19. PBMCs, B-cell-depleted T cells, or T cells provided the cDNA or gDNA that made up the material.

In the original analysis: Cell counts per sample came from amplifying reference gene primers. Using immunoSEQ multiplex PCR, the repertoire was profiled, and TCRdb retains in-frame clones only, with some absent. That table furnishes V, J and clone size, whereas the DNA furnished D and trimming. The data contain about 100,000 clones, about nine tenths of them singletons. CDR3 length equals 15 residues. From germline, CDR1 is MGHRA and CDR2 YSYEKL. The V gene lost 0 bases and the J gene lost 5 bases, with 10 bases spanning the gap. The J gene is TRBJ2-2, the V gene TRBV4-1; a weak D match, TRBD2 (5 bases). This clonotype was obtained from a man aged 45-60 years with active or convalescent COVID-19. The specimen was peripheral blood. The CDR3 DNA is TGCGCCAGCAGCCAAGATCAGCGGATAACCGGGGAGCTGTTTTTT. Protein sequence: CASSQDQRITGELFF.